Listed below are T cell receptor beta chains from one sample, sequenced in a study of blood T cell repertoires in COVID-19. TCRdb's table, derived via immunoSEQ multiplex PCR, lists solely in-frame clones and lacks some. The sample includes 190,000 or so clones, approximately 75% seen only once; the top ten take around a tenth. Source material: PBMCs or T cells enriched from blood (not recorded which). The receptors come from a man aged 35 to 55 who had recovered from COVID-19. Each CDR3 is given with its conserved first and last residue. The D gene is left open where the match is weak. Size is omitted from some rows. Given values are once, few, many or a class for expanded clones.

>TRBJ2-3|NA|TRBD2|TRBV6-5
CASSLLAEAQYF
TGTGCCAGCAGCCTACTAGCGGAAGCGCAGTATTTT
>TRBJ1-4|NA|TRBD1|TRBV5-1
CASSLGGQGNEKLFF
TGCGCCAGCAGCTTGGGGGGACAGGGGAATGAAAAACTGTTTTTT
>TRBJ1-4|NA|TRBD1|TRBV7-9
CASSPTGYNEKLFF
TGTGCCAGCAGCCCGACAGGGTATAATGAAAAACTGTTTTTT
>TRBJ2-2|NA|NA|TRBV2
CASSVRGNTGELFF
TGTGCCAGCAGTGTCCGGGGGAACACCGGGGAGCTGTTTTTT
>TRBJ2-7|NA|TRBD2|TRBV2
CASRLAGSEQYF
TGTGCCAGCAGACTAGCGGGAAGTGAGCAGTACTTC
>TRBJ2-7|few|NA|TRBV6-1
CASSEFTSTYEQYF
TGTGCCAGCAGTGAATTCACATCCACCTACGAGCAGTACTTC
>TRBJ2-5|NA|NA|TRBV5-1
CASSDGPFRGQETQYF
TGCGCCAGCTCCGACGGGCCTTTTAGGGGCCAAGAGACCCAGTACTTC
>TRBJ2-1|NA|NA|TRBV11-3
CASSGGWRDSSYNEQFF
TGTGCCAGCTCAGGGGGGTGGCGGGATAGCTCCTACAATGAGCAGTTCTTC
>TRBJ1-6|NA|TRBD1|TRBV18
CASSPGQGAYSPLHF
TGTGCCAGCTCACCGGGACAGGGGGCCTATTCACCCCTCCACTTT
>TRBJ1-5|NA|TRBD1|TRBV2
CASSEGGTANQPQHF
TGTGCCAGCAGTGAAGGGGGGACAGCAAATCAGCCCCAGCATTTT
>TRBJ2-1|once|NA|TRBV6-5
CASLGGVTYNEQFF
TGTGCCAGCCTCGGCGGGGTCACCTACAATGAGCAGTTCTTC
>TRBJ2-1|NA|TRBD1|TRBV5-6
CASSFRDRGWDEQFF
TGTGCCAGCAGCTTCCGGGACAGGGGGTGGGATGAGCAGTTCTTC
>TRBJ2-7|NA|NA|TRBV5-1
CASSLGFGGQSSYEQYF
TGCGCCAGCAGCTTGGGGTTCGGCGGCCAAAGCTCCTACGAGCAGTACTTC
>TRBJ1-2|NA|NA|TRBV27
CASSFWARGDGYTF
TGTGCCAGCAGTTTCTGGGCCAGGGGAGATGGCTACACCTTC
>TRBJ1-1|NA|NA|TRBV12-3/TRBV12-4
CASITGLNTEAFF
TGTGCCAGTATCACAGGGCTGAACACTGAAGCTTTCTTT
>TRBJ1-1|NA|TRBD1|TRBV15
CATSSRDRVVVTEAFF
TGTGCCACCAGCAGCCGGGACAGGGTAGTAGTCACTGAAGCTTTCTTT
>TRBJ1-6|NA|NA|TRBV18
CASSPLRGSYNSPLHF
TGTGCCAGCTCACCTCTTCGGGGTTCCTATAATTCACCCCTCCACTTT
>TRBJ1-5|once|NA|TRBV19
CASSLGGRPLHQPQHF
TGTGCCAGTAGTCTGGGAGGCAGACCCCTGCATCAGCCCCAGCATTTT
>TRBJ2-3|NA|NA|TRBV7-8
CASSSHAATSKADTQYF
TGTGCCAGCAGCTCTCACGCGGCAACCTCAAAGGCAGATACGCAGTATTTT
>TRBJ2-3|NA|NA|TRBV7-2
CASSLLGEASYTQYF
TGTGCCAGCAGCTTATTGGGGGAGGCCAGTTATACGCAGTATTTT
>TRBJ1-1|NA|NA|TRBV7-9
CASSLAEGNTEAFF
TGTGCCAGCAGCTTAGCGGAGGGGAACACTGAAGCTTTCTTT
>TRBJ2-7|NA|NA|TRBV11-2
CASSLVTGNEQYF
TGTGCCAGCAGCTTAGTTACAGGGAACGAGCAGTACTTC
>TRBJ2-2|NA|NA|TRBV7-9
CASAGAANSGELFF
TGTGCCAGCGCGGGGGCAGCAAACTCCGGGGAGCTGTTTTTT
>TRBJ2-7|NA|TRBD1|TRBV29-1
CSVGRGLAYEQYF
TGCAGCGTTGGAAGGGGGCTGGCCTACGAGCAGTACTTC
>TRBJ1-4|NA|TRBD1|TRBV6-5
CASRQGQGHEKLFF
TGTGCCAGCAGACAGGGACAGGGCCATGAAAAACTGTTTTTT
>TRBJ2-6|NA|NA|TRBV9
CASSVGAGANVLTF
TGTGCCAGCAGCGTAGGGGCAGGGGCCAACGTCCTGACTTTC
>TRBJ2-1|NA|TRBD2|TRBV7-9
CASSPRAGLSYNEQFF
TGTGCCAGCAGCCCCAGAGCGGGGCTCTCCTACAATGAGCAGTTCTTC
>TRBJ1-1|NA|NA|TRBV5-1
CASSSVGWGQGRNTEAFF
TGCGCCAGCAGCTCAGTTGGTTGGGGGCAGGGAAGGAACACTGAAGCTTTCTTT
>TRBJ2-1|NA|NA|TRBV19
CASSISHGDEQFF
TGTGCCAGTAGTATTAGCCACGGGGATGAGCAGTTCTTC
>TRBJ1-5|NA|NA|TRBV12-5
CASAPDGDQPQHF
TGTGCTAGTGCCCCCGACGGGGATCAGCCCCAGCATTTT
>TRBJ2-7|NA|NA|TRBV5-8
CASSLRASYEQYF
TGTGCCAGCAGCCTGCGGGCGTCCTACGAGCAGTACTTC
>TRBJ2-7|many|NA|TRBV7-9
CASSPLSEQYF
TGTGCCAGCAGCCCCTTGAGCGAGCAGTACTTC
>TRBJ1-1|NA|NA|TRBV10-1
CASKPPGVNTEAFF
TGCGCCAGCAAGCCGCCGGGGGTTAACACTGAAGCTTTCTTT
>TRBJ2-3|NA|TRBD2|TRBV7-2
CASSFTAGVGTDTQYF
TGTGCCAGCAGCTTTACAGCGGGAGTGGGGACAGATACGCAGTATTTT
>TRBJ2-1|once|NA|TRBV30
CALSRGNNEQFF
TGTGCCCTGAGTAGGGGGAACAATGAGCAGTTCTTC
>TRBJ1-5|once|TRBD1|TRBV5-5
CASSWTTGDSNQPQHF
TGTGCCAGCAGCTGGACTACAGGGGACAGCAATCAGCCCCAGCATTTT
>TRBJ1-2|NA|NA|TRBV10-3
CAISESGGTGYTF
TGTGCCATCAGTGAGTCCGGGGGAACTGGCTACACCTTC
>TRBJ2-5|NA|TRBD1|TRBV19
CASSTLQGTTGETQYF
TGTGCCAGTAGTACCTTACAGGGGACCACGGGAGAGACCCAGTACTTC
>TRBJ1-4|NA|NA|TRBV27
CASRKTFRAATNEKLFF
TGTGCCAGCCGGAAAACTTTCAGGGCAGCAACTAATGAAAAACTGTTTTTT
>TRBJ1-5|NA|NA|TRBV2
CASRNRRNQPQHF
TGTGCCAGCAGGAACAGGCGCAATCAGCCCCAGCATTTT
>TRBJ2-2|NA|NA|TRBV12-3/TRBV12-4
CASLRDTGELFF
TGTGCCAGCCTGAGGGACACCGGGGAGCTGTTTTTT
>TRBJ1-2|NA|TRBD1|TRBV12-3/TRBV12-4
CASSLDRGSGYTF
TGTGCCAGCAGTCTGGACAGGGGCTCTGGCTACACCTTC
>TRBJ2-3|NA|NA|TRBV19
CASSIDRDWSTDTQYF
TGTGCCAGTAGTATAGACAGGGACTGGAGCACAGATACGCAGTATTTT
>TRBJ2-3|NA|TRBD2|TRBV29-1
CSVDSFSGASTDTQYF
TGCAGCGTTGACTCTTTTAGCGGGGCTAGCACAGATACGCAGTATTTT
>TRBJ1-2|NA|TRBD1|TRBV9
CASSPEGQGFYGYTF
TGTGCCAGCAGCCCAGAGGGACAGGGTTTCTATGGCTACACCTTC
>TRBJ1-2|NA|TRBD1|TRBV4-1
CASSQGTGNYGYTF
TGCGCCAGCAGCCAAGGGACAGGGAACTATGGCTACACCTTC
>TRBJ2-7|NA|NA|TRBV19
CASSRDSGRTYEQYF
TGTGCCAGTAGTAGGGATAGCGGACGAACCTACGAGCAGTACTTC
>TRBJ2-5|NA|NA|TRBV5-4
CASSPGQGFGGWETQYF
TGTGCCAGCAGTCCAGGACAGGGATTCGGGGGGTGGGAGACCCAGTACTTC
>TRBJ2-1|once|NA|TRBV27
CASSLSRGSYNEQFF
TGTGCCAGCAGTTTATCTAGGGGCTCCTACAATGAGCAGTTCTTC
>TRBJ2-7|NA|TRBD1|TRBV14
CASSRLDRRSGEQYF
TGTGCCAGCAGCCGCCTGGACAGGCGTTCTGGCGAGCAATACTTC
>TRBJ1-1|NA|TRBD1|TRBV15
CASGDRGRAEAFF
TGTGCCAGCGGAGACAGGGGGCGAGCTGAAGCTTTCTTT
>TRBJ1-3|NA|NA|TRBV18
CASSPTSSGSGNTIYF
TGTGCCAGCTCCCCGACGAGCTCAGGCTCTGGAAACACCATATATTTT
>TRBJ2-2|NA|TRBD1|TRBV11-3
CAGPARGPSGELFF
TGTGCCGGGCCAGCCAGGGGGCCCTCCGGGGAGCTGTTTTTT
>TRBJ2-7|NA|TRBD1|TRBV29-1
CSVEGRTGGSSSYEQYF
TGCAGCGTTGAAGGAAGGACAGGGGGCTCGAGCTCCTACGAGCAGTACTTC
>TRBJ1-1|NA|NA|TRBV5-6
CASSLRQVRGTEAFF
TGTGCCAGCAGCTTACGACAGGTTAGGGGCACTGAAGCTTTCTTT